This T cell receptor beta chain was retrieved from a study of Graves' ophthalmopathy and Graves' hyperthyroidism. Findings and limits, study-wide: In separating ophthalmopathy from stable hyperthyroidism, a 13-signature model achieved roughly 87% sensitivity and 81.08% specificity. Most thyroid clonotypes with frequency above 0.001 were detected in blood too.

Hyperthyroidism patients, all newly diagnosed, had under 2 months' duration and ages of 18 to 65. Clinical symptoms and serum thyroxine were used for diagnosis; TRAb, thyroid ultrasound and orbital computed tomography were also relied on. Amplification from RNA transcripts yielded the TCR beta CDR3 regions. In the first round, RT-PCR was carried out with HTBI primers, and a multiplex PCR formed the second round. TCRdb redid the calling of the multiplex PCR reads with MiXCR, one entry per CDR3 protein. The data show 1 million to 1.3 million distinct CDR3 sequences, 35% to 40% seen once. In regard to this clonotype: What it binds is not known.

The CDR3 has 16 amino acids. V was clipped by 4 bases and J by 4 bases, with 17 bases between them. Looked up from germline, CDR1 is SGHVS and CDR2 is FQNEAQ. What was sequenced was peripheral blood or thyroid tissue (not recorded which). V usage is TRBV7-8 and J usage is TRBJ1-5; D is unresolved. The sequence derives from an adult man with Graves' hyperthyroidism. The CDR3 spells CASSSAGTFYNQPQHF. DNA of the CDR3: TGTGCCAGCAGCTCGGCAGGAACGTTCTATAATCAGCCCCAGCATTTT.